The sample holds one count of the clone carrying this T cell receptor beta chain. Its specificity is unknown. These data are taken from a study of neoadjuvant nivolumab and ipilimumab in lung cancer. Here immunoSEQ multiplex PCR was the method, and the copy in TCRdb shows in-frame clones only, minus some. The sample lists 40,000 to 55,000 clones, roughly 91% occurring once. Study-wide points: Only a small number of samples underwent TCR sequencing. Higher pretherapy blood TCR richness went with higher resected-tumor richness.

Germline CDR1 is SEHNR and CDR2 is FQNEAQ (reference sequence). With V trimmed by 5 bases and J by 6 bases, 7 bases remained unmatched. This CDR3 has 15 residues. The TCR was taken from an adult with non-small cell lung cancer. Some clones in this sample may be carry-over from other donors' samples. J is TRBJ2-1 and V is TRBV7-9; 10 bases line up with TRBD1. Sample: blood, taken before neoadjuvant nivolumab, alone or with ipilimumab. Here the CDR3 reads CASSTRDRGGNEQFF. For the CDR3, the DNA is TGTGCCAGCAGCACCCGGGACAGGGGTGGCAATGAGCAGTTCTTC.